This TCR beta chain was recovered during a study of blood T cell repertoires in COVID-19. Study overall: Sources were T cells, B-cell-depleted T cells, or PBMCs; the material itself was cDNA or gDNA.

This clone was observed once. Profiling relied on immunoSEQ multiplex PCR, and the TCRdb table lists in-frame clones only, not all of them. The profile shows about 270,000 clones, 90% of them singletons. The germline CDR1 and CDR2 sequences are MNHEY and SMNVEV (reference sequence). The CDR3 covers 17 residues. Between the trimmed V and J ends, which lost 5 bases and 4 bases, there was a span of 21 bases. Adults between about 18 and 95 years of age took part from 24 US areas. What was sequenced was PBMCs or T cells enriched from blood (not recorded which). The chain has TRBV27 and TRBJ1-3; possibly TRBD1 for D (6 bases). This TCR came from a woman aged 25 to 39 with acute COVID-19. The DNA for the CDR3 is TGTGCCAGCAGTCCCCCAACAGGGCCCTCACTCGGAAACACCATATATTTT. It translates to CASSPPTGPSLGNTIYF.